The 14 T cell receptor beta chains below were found in one sample sequenced in a study of neoadjuvant nivolumab and ipilimumab in lung cancer. Sequenced by immunoSEQ multiplex PCR; TCRdb stores in-frame clones only, minus some. Of thousands of clones listed, more than 80% are singletons. This sample comprised normal lung tissue adjacent to the tumor, obtained after neoadjuvant nivolumab, alone or with ipilimumab, at or shortly before surgery. The receptors come from an adult with non-small cell lung cancer. Some clones in this sample may be carry-over from other donors' samples.

The chain links TRBV6-5 to TRBJ2-1; 11 bases align to TRBD1. The CDR3 runs to 14 residues. V gave up 6 bases and J gave up 3 bases; unmatched junction bases: 1. The germline CDR1 and CDR2 sequences are MNHEY and SVGAGI. CDR3 DNA sequence: TGTGCCAGCAGCGGGACAGGGGGCTACAATGAGCAGTTCTTC. As protein: CASSGTGGYNEQFF.

This sequence joins TRBV7-8 and TRBJ2-1; 14 bases map to TRBD2. This CDR3 region has 18 residues. CDR1 is SGHVS and CDR2 is FQNEAQ in the germline V gene. Unmatched junction bases numbered 9, after V lost 1 base and J lost 7 bases. CDR3 sequence: CASSLVSGTSGRGNEQFF. The DNA of the CDR3 is TGTGCCAGCAGCTTAGTATCGGGGACTAGCGGGAGAGGGAATGAGCAGTTCTTC.

The V call is TRBV18, the J call TRBJ1-1; the D is unclear. Germline V gene sequence: CDR1 KGHSH, CDR2 LQKENI. This CDR3 has 11 amino acids. The ends were cut back, 6 bases at V and 7 bases at J, with 9 bases in the middle. The CDR3 DNA reads TGTGCCAGCTCTTCACAACTTGAAGCTTTCTTT. It yields the protein CASSSQLEAFF.

The chain combines TRBV29-1 with TRBJ2-7; D might be TRBD1 (6 bases). The germline CDR1 and CDR2 sequences are SQVTM and ANQGSEA. This CDR3 comprises 15 residues. V lost 7 bases and J lost 2, with 21 bases in between. CDR3 protein: CSALGHPSRPYEQYF. The CDR3 nucleotides read TGCAGCGCACTGGGACACCCGTCGCGGCCCTACGAGCAGTACTTC.

Written as DNA, the CDR3 is TGTGCCAGCAGTCGCACAGGGGGATACCCTGAGCAGTTCTTC. This codes for CASSRTGGYPEQFF. This sequence joins TRBV5-5 and TRBJ2-1; 8 positions match TRBD1. J lost 9 bases, V lost 5 bases, and 10 bases had no gene match. The CDR3 extends over 14 amino acids. CDR1 SGHKS and CDR2 YYEKEE come from the germline V gene (reference sequence).

This chain uses TRBV19 with TRBJ1-1; no definite D call. Germline V lookup: CDR1 LNHDA, CDR2 SQIVND (reference sequence). V lost 5 bases and J 4 bases, leaving 11 bases between the germline ends. The CDR3 consists of 13 residues. The CDR3 coding sequence is TGTGCCAGTAGTCTCCCCGGGAGCACTGAAGCTTTCTTT. Translating it yields CASSLPGSTEAFF. Supplemented by reference TRBV19 and TRBJ1-1, the full variable domain reads DGGITQSPKYLFRKEGQNVTLSCEQNLNHDAMYWYRQDPGQGLRLIYYSQIVNDFQKGDIAEGYSVSREKKESFPLTVTSAQKNPTAFYLCASSLPGSTEAFFGQGTRLTVV.

This clone was counted between two and nine times. The rearrangement uses TRBV29-1 and TRBJ2-3; D unclear. CDR1 is SQVTM and CDR2 is ANQGSEA in the germline V gene. V lost 4 bases and J lost 2, with 7 bases in between. This CDR3 has 12 amino acids. CDR3: CSVVGVTDTQYF. CDR3 coding DNA: TGCAGCGTTGTTGGGGTCACAGATACGCAGTATTTT.

By frequency in the sample, this clone is large. The chain links TRBV7-9 to TRBJ1-3, with D unclear. The CDR3 is 16 residues long. V gave up 5 bases and J gave up 3 bases, with 17 bases separating them. Germline lookup yields CDR1 SEHNR and CDR2 FQNEAQ (reference sequence). The CDR3, as DNA: TGTGCCAGCAGCGGACGGACTAACTCCCTTGGAAACACCATATATTTT. It translates to CASSGRTNSLGNTIYF.

DNA for the CDR3: TGCGCCAGCAGCCAAGATCTGGGCGGGCTTCCTACCGGGGAGCTGTTTTTT. Protein: CASSQDLGGLPTGELFF. The chain uses TRBV4-3 and TRBJ2-2; perhaps TRBD2 as D (5 bases). Trimming stripped 0 bases from V and 5 bases from J, with 16 bases between. The CDR3 length is 17 residues. Germline CDR1 is LGHNA and CDR2 is YSLEER.

The chain couples TRBV20-1 to TRBJ2-7, with a tentative D call TRBD1 (5 bases). The CDR3 contains 11 residues. In germline, CDR1 is DFQATT, CDR2 SNEGSKA (reference sequence). Trimming removed 3 bases at V and 6 bases at J, with 9 bases between. In nucleotides, the CDR3 is TGCAGTGCTAGGCAGGGTAGCGAGCAGTACTTC. Translated: CSARQGSEQYF.

CDR3 DNA: TGTGCCAGCAGTTTATTCTGGGATAGCAATCAGCCCCAGCATTTT. It translates to CASSLFWDSNQPQHF. The rearrangement joins TRBV27 to TRBJ1-5; the D is unclear. The length of the CDR3 is 15 residues. Germline-derived CDR1 and CDR2 are MNHEY and SMNVEV (reference sequence). V was shortened by 1 base and J by 0 bases, with 7 bases between the two germline ends.

This clone has only one observation. The chain links TRBV4-1 to TRBJ2-7; D not certain. V lost 4 bases and J lost 6, with 16 bases in between. Germline CDR1 MGHRA, CDR2 YSYEKL. There are 14 residues in the CDR3. The CDR3 sequence: CASSPHLARGEQYF. CDR3 nucleotide sequence: TGCGCCAGCAGCCCCCACCTGGCTAGAGGCGAGCAGTACTTC.

This rearrangement joins TRBV18 to TRBJ2-7; TRBD1 matches at 9 bases. V was pared by 3 bases and J by 9 bases, with 15 bases of the junction left unmatched. The CDR3 has 16 amino acids. CDR1 and CDR2 (germline): KGHSH, LQKENI. CDR3 bases: TGTGCCAGCTCACCCCATTCCCCGGGACAGGGAGATGCGCAGTACTTC. Translation gives CASSPHSPGQGDAQYF.

The rearrangement joins TRBV7-9 to TRBJ1-1, with 7 bases lining up with TRBD1. The CDR3 runs to 16 residues. CDR1 and CDR2 from the germline V gene are SEHNR and FQNEAQ (reference sequence). The trim removed 4 bases at V and 1 base at J, leaving 9 bases unmatched. Written as DNA, the CDR3 is TGTGCCAGCAGCTCCCTTGGGAGGGGGCAGAACACTGAAGCTTTCTTT. Translated: CASSSLGRGQNTEAFF.